Below are 25 T cell receptor beta chains sequenced from a single sample in a study of beta chain features in type 1 diabetes. No antigens are known for them. Sequencing targeted expressed TCRB transcripts, as all isolated RNA had been reverse transcribed. Generated by immunoSEQ multiplex PCR, the TCRdb table keeps only in-frame clones and is missing some. The table records 150,000 to 190,000 clones, about a tenth of them present only once. Findings and caveats of the study: Shorter TCRB CDR3s, moderately but significantly so, marked every one of the four CD4+ subsets in Type 1 diabetes patients.

Sequencing was done on a sample of central memory CD4+ T cells from blood. The source of these receptors is a man aged 30 to 45 with type 1 diabetes.

The rearrangement joins TRBV9 to TRBJ2-4, with 9 bases aligning to TRBD1. V shed 0 bases, J shed 1 base, and the junction held 2 bases outside the gene matches. Germline CDR1 SGDLS, CDR2 YYNGEE. The CDR3 is made up of 16 amino acids. As DNA, the CDR3 is TGTGCCAGCAGCGTAGGCGGACAGGGGGCCAAAAACATTCAGTACTTC. Translating it yields CASSVGGQGAKNIQYF.

This clone has just a few counts. V and J are TRBV5-1 and TRBJ2-4; 7 positions match TRBD2. Losses at the gene ends were 3 bases for V and 3 bases for J; bases not matched to a gene: 3. Germline lookup yields CDR1 SGHRS and CDR2 YFSETQ. The CDR3 length is 14 residues. The CDR3 protein is CASSYGTNKNIQYF. For the CDR3, the DNA is TGCGCCAGCAGCTACGGGACTAACAAAAACATTCAGTACTTC.

This clone was recorded a few times. The rearrangement joins TRBV6-6 to TRBJ1-5; 7 bases are shared with TRBD1. This CDR3 contains 13 residues. Germline-derived CDR1 and CDR2 are MNHNY and SVGAGI (reference sequence). Trimming at V came to 5 bases and at J to 6 bases, leaving 4 bases not matched to a gene. CDR3 residues: CASSRQGGQPQHF. CDR3 coding DNA: TGTGCCAGCAGTAGACAGGGCGGTCAGCCCCAGCATTTT.

This clone has only a few counts. The chain carries TRBV7-9 and TRBJ2-1; 8 positions agree with TRBD2. CDR1 is SEHNR and CDR2 is FQNEAQ in the germline V gene (reference sequence). With 5 bases clipped from V and 7 bases from J, the junction kept 13 bases outside the gene matches. The CDR3 has 16 residues. This CDR3 is CASSPGAAGVRNEQFF. The CDR3 region has the DNA TGTGCCAGCAGCCCCGGAGCAGCGGGAGTTAGGAATGAGCAGTTCTTC.

This clone has a handful of counts. The chain combines TRBV10-3 with TRBJ2-4; D unclear. Deletions cut 6 bases from V and 10 bases from J, with 16 bases between. Germline V gene sequence: CDR1 ENHRY, CDR2 SYGVKD. The CDR3 is made up of 13 amino acids. CDR3 DNA sequence: TGTGCCATCAGCGACGGAACCCCGGGTATTCAGTACTTC. It is translated as CAISDGTPGIQYF.

This chain uses TRBV27 with TRBJ2-7; a weak D match, TRBD2 (7 bases). V gave up 6 bases and J gave up 5 bases, with 23 bases separating them. The germline V gene encodes CDR1 MNHEY and CDR2 SMNVEV (reference sequence). The CDR3 runs to 16 residues. For the CDR3, the DNA is TGTGCCAGCAGCCCAGGGGAGGGAAATGGGTTCCACGAGCAGTACTTC. This translates into CASSPGEGNGFHEQYF.

This clone was counted between two and nine times. The DNA for the CDR3 is TGTGCCAGCCGACGGGATCAGCCCCAGCATTTT. Translated, it gives CASRRDQPQHF. V usage is TRBV28 and J usage is TRBJ1-5; D call uncertain. The length of the CDR3 is 11 residues. V was pared by 8 bases and J by 5 bases, with 7 bases between. Per germline, CDR1 MDHEN and CDR2 SYDVKM.

This sequence joins TRBV5-1 and TRBJ1-1, with 8 bases lining up with TRBD1. The CDR3 extends over 18 amino acids. Germline loops: CDR1 SGHRS, CDR2 YFSETQ. V trimming: 0 bases; J trimming: 0 bases; junction bases outside the gene matches: 10. DNA for the CDR3: TGCGCCAGCAGCTTGGGGCAGGGGGCCTATGGGATGAACACTGAAGCTTTCTTT. Its protein product is CASSLGQGAYGMNTEAFF.

The chain uses TRBV14 and TRBJ2-7; tentative D call: TRBD2 (6 bases). Germline V lookup: CDR1 SGHDN, CDR2 FVKESK. The V end lost 4 bases, the J end lost 0 bases, and 10 bases lay between the germline ends. The CDR3 has 14 residues. The CDR3, as DNA: TGTGCCAGCAGCCTAGCGGTAAGCTCCTACGAGCAGTACTTC. It is translated as CASSLAVSSYEQYF.

In nucleotides, the CDR3 is TGTGCCAGCCGGGACACAGTCTACGAGCAGTACTTC. This codes for CASRDTVYEQYF. The gene calls are TRBV13 and TRBJ2-7, with D maybe TRBD1 (6 bases). The V and J ends lost 8 bases and 3 bases respectively, with 11 bases between them. This CDR3 comprises 12 residues. Germline lookup yields CDR1 PRHDT and CDR2 FYEKMQ (reference sequence).

This chain connects TRBV2 to TRBJ2-7; maybe TRBD1 (6 bases). CDR1 and CDR2 (germline): SNHLY, FYNNEI. CDR3 length: 14 residues. Trimming cost V 4 bases and J 4 bases, with 14 bases left between them. This CDR3 is CASSGRDRPYEQYF. The DNA of the CDR3 is TGTGCCAGCAGTGGGCGCGACAGGCCTTACGAGCAGTACTTC.

J is TRBJ2-2 and V is TRBV29-1, with no clear D. There are 14 residues in the CDR3. Germline V gene data show CDR1 as SQVTM and CDR2 as ANQGSEA. V lost 6 bases and J 0 bases, leaving 11 bases between the germline ends. The CDR3, as DNA: TGCAGCGTACAGACGGCCGCGAACACCGGGGAGCTGTTTTTT. Translated, it gives CSVQTAANTGELFF.

V usage is TRBV19 and J usage is TRBJ2-6, with TRBD2 matching over 7 bases. Germline CDR1 LNHDA, CDR2 SQIVND (reference sequence). The junction had 3 bases not matched to a gene; V was cut back by 3 bases and J by 1 base. This CDR3 contains 16 residues. CDR3 sequence (DNA): TGTGCCAGTAGTATTCCGCGGGGGTCTGGGGCCAACGTCCTGACTTTC. Its translation is CASSIPRGSGANVLTF.

This clone was recorded a few times. This sequence joins TRBV4-3 and TRBJ2-3; TRBD2 matches at 12 bases. The length of the CDR3 is 16 residues. Germline-derived CDR1 and CDR2 are LGHNA and YSLEER. Losses at the gene ends were 0 bases for V and 4 bases for J; bases not matched to a gene: 2. The CDR3 reads CASSQDPSGRADTQYF. DNA of the CDR3: TGCGCCAGCAGCCAAGATCCTAGCGGGAGGGCAGATACGCAGTATTTT.

This clone came up a few times. This chain uses TRBV28 with TRBJ1-4; D gene unclear. Per germline, CDR1 MDHEN and CDR2 SYDVKM. The CDR3 is made up of 14 amino acids. With 10 bases removed from V and 3 bases from J, the gap between germline ends came to 15 bases. The CDR3: CATQFEASNEKLFF. CDR3 DNA: TGTGCCACCCAGTTTGAGGCGTCTAATGAAAAACTGTTTTTT.

The chain employs TRBV2 and TRBJ1-1, with a possible D match to TRBD1 (6 bases). The CDR3 has 11 residues. CDR1 SNHLY and CDR2 FYNNEI come from the germline V gene. Trimming stripped 2 bases from V and 9 bases from J, with 7 bases between. DNA of the CDR3: TGTGCCAGCAGTGAACAGGGGAAAGCTTTCTTT. This sequence encodes CASSEQGKAFF.

This clone occurred a few times. The chain recombines TRBV2 with TRBJ2-3; the match to TRBD2 covers 10 bases. The junction had 8 bases not matched to a gene; V was cut back by 9 bases and J by 2 bases. Germline V lookup: CDR1 SNHLY, CDR2 FYNNEI. The length of the CDR3 is 15 residues. In DNA, the CDR3 is TGTGCCAGGGGAGTAGCGGGAGGCATCACAGATACGCAGTATTTT. This gives the protein CARGVAGGITDTQYF.

This clone showed up just a few times. This rearrangement joins TRBV6-5 to TRBJ2-2, with D tentatively TRBD1 (6 bases). Per the germline V gene, CDR1 is MNHEY and CDR2 is SVGAGI. The V gene lost 2 bases and the J gene lost 1 base, with 11 bases spanning the gap. This CDR3 has 16 amino acids. The CDR3 DNA sequence: TGTGCCAGCAGTTACCCCCAGGGGAGGAACACCGGGGAGCTGTTTTTT. This translates into CASSYPQGRNTGELFF.

This clone was counted between two and nine times. The chain uses TRBV7-7 and TRBJ2-1; TRBD2 aligns across 9 bases. Germline values: CDR1 SSHAT, CDR2 FNYEAQ (reference sequence). V dropped 0 bases and J dropped 9; count of bases not matched to a gene: 0. The CDR3 is made up of 13 amino acids. In nucleotides, the CDR3 is TGTGCCAGCAGCTTAGCTAGCGGGGGTGAGCAGTTCTTC. Its translation: CASSLASGGEQFF.

A few counts support this clone. In the same sample, other DNA sequences code for this CDR3. The chain employs TRBV2 and TRBJ1-5, with 9 bases that match TRBD1. Germline values: CDR1 SNHLY, CDR2 FYNNEI. The CDR3 runs to 14 residues. V shed 7 bases, J shed 3 bases, and the junction held 4 bases outside the gene matches. The CDR3 DNA reads TGTGCCAGCACTGGACAGGGGACCAATCAGCCCCAGCATTTT. This encodes CASTGQGTNQPQHF.

The genes are TRBV9 and TRBJ1-1; D may be TRBD1 (5 bases). The CDR3 contains 15 residues. V was clipped by 4 bases and J by 5 bases, with 18 bases between them. Germline V gene lookup returns CDR1 SGDLS and CDR2 YYNGEE. For the CDR3, the DNA is TGTGCCAGCAGCCCCCGGAGGGCGGGGGGGACTGAAGCTTTCTTT. Translation: CASSPRRAGGTEAFF.

This clone has more than one count but fewer than ten. The chain combines TRBV28 with TRBJ2-3, with D maybe TRBD2 (6 bases). This CDR3 contains 14 residues. Trimming removed 4 bases from V and 5 bases from J, with 13 bases in between. Germline-derived CDR1 and CDR2 are MDHEN and SYDVKM. The CDR3 DNA sequence: TGTGCCAGCAGTTCTAGGACTAAAGAAGATACGCAGTATTTT. Its translation: CASSSRTKEDTQYF.

Only a few counts were recorded for this clone. V usage is TRBV7-3 and J usage is TRBJ1-1; D possibly corresponds to TRBD1 (5 bases). The germline V gene has CDR1 SGHTA and CDR2 FQGTGA. This CDR3 is 15 amino acids long. V dropped 1 base and J dropped 3 bases, with 12 bases sitting between them. CDR3 region: CASSLMGRGDTEAFF. In DNA form, the CDR3 reads TGTGCCAGCAGCTTAATGGGTAGGGGTGACACTGAAGCTTTCTTT.

This chain uses TRBV5-1 with TRBJ1-5; 10 bases line up with TRBD1. The J segment lost 4 bases and the V segment lost 5 bases, leaving 6 bases of the junction unmatched. The CDR3 runs 15 residues. Germline loops: CDR1 SGHRS, CDR2 YFSETQ. Written as DNA, the CDR3 is TGCGCCAGCAGTAGCGGACAGGGGGGGAATCAGCCCCAGCATTTT. It codes for CASSSGQGGNQPQHF. The full variable domain, with the rest looked up from reference TRBV5-1 and TRBJ1-5, is KAGVTQTPRYLIKTRGQQVTLSCSPISGHRSVSWYQQTPGQGLQFLFEYFSETQRNKGNFPGRFSGRQFSNSRSEMNVSTLELGDSALYLCASSSGQGGNQPQHFGDGTRLSIL.

As regards this clone: Other nucleotide sequences in the sample specify the same CDR3. The chain joins TRBV7-2 to TRBJ2-1, with a weak D call TRBD2 (6 bases). The CDR3 spans 16 residues. V lost 5 bases, J lost 0 bases, and 14 bases lay in between. Germline CDR1 SGHTA, CDR2 FQGNSA. In nucleotides, the CDR3 is TGTGCCAGCAGCCCCGATAGCGGTAGCTCCTACAATGAGCAGTTCTTC. Residues: CASSPDSGSSYNEQFF.